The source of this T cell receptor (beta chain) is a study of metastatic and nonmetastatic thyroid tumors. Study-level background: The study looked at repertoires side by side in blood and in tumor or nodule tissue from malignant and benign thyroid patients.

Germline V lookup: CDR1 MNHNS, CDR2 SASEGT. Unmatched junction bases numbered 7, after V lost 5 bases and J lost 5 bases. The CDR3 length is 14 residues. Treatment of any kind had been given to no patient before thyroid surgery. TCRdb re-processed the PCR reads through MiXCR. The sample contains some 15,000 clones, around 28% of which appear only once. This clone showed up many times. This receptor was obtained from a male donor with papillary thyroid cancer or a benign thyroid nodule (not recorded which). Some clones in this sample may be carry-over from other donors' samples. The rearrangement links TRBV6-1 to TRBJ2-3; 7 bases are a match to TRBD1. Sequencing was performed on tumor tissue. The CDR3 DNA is TGTGCCAGCAGTCTAGGGGGCGCGAAAGATACGCAGTATTTT. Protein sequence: CASSLGGAKDTQYF.